Listed here is a single T cell receptor (beta chain). The data belong to a study of blood T cell repertoires in COVID-19. Whole-study context: Researchers got acute and convalescent COVID-19 samples from the United States, Italy and Spain. Sample material is recorded as cDNA or gDNA derived from T cells, B-cell-depleted T cells, or PBMCs.

Source study methods: Estimates of nucleated cell counts were drawn from the amplification of reference gene primers. TCRdb's copy holds only in-frame clones and misses some; the assay was immunoSEQ multiplex PCR. The DNA was the basis for D and trimming; V, J and clone size are from that table. The table has about 79,000 clones, about 90% seen once; the top ten hold about 4.5%. Trimming shortened V by 3 bases and J by 0 bases, and 9 bases separated the two germline ends. The CDR3 has 14 residues. From germline, CDR1 is SGHRS and CDR2 YFSETQ. The rearrangement links TRBV5-1 to TRBJ1-1; D is possibly TRBD1 (6 bases). The receptor's source is a man in his forties or fifties with active COVID-19. The specimen was peripheral blood. This CDR3 is CASSSDRLNTEAFF. CDR3 DNA: TGCGCCAGCAGCTCGGACAGATTGAACACTGAAGCTTTCTTT.